These 14 T cell receptor beta chains were sequenced from one sample in a study of blood T cells in healthy people across ages. The second PCR ran about 6 to 11 cycles with a sample-barcoded 5' primer and J-beta primers. TCRdb recomputed calls from the 5' RACE reads with MiXCR, one row per CDR3 protein. The sample lists 900,000 to 950,000 distinct CDR3 sequences, about 27% seen once, with 9.5% to 13% in the top ten. In addition, the sample was reused for a study of T cells of mothers and their children.

Sequenced material: blood. Source of these receptors: a woman in her thirties or forties in good health.

V and J are TRBV12-3 or TRBV12-4 and TRBJ2-3, with D tentatively TRBD2 (5 bases). The CDR3 covers 13 residues. Trimming removed 8 bases from V and 3 bases from J, with 12 bases in between. The CDR3 coding sequence is TGTGCCAGCGGGAGAGGCAGAACAGATACGCAGTATTTT. As protein: CASGRGRTDTQYF.

The CDR3 loop reads CASSQDVRQSYQPQHF. CDR3 nucleotide sequence: TGCGCCAGCAGCCAAGATGTAAGACAGAGCTATCAGCCCCAGCATTTT. The chain employs TRBV4-3 and TRBJ1-5, with a tentative D call TRBD1 (5 bases). V gave up 0 bases and J gave up 5 bases, with 14 bases separating them. CDR3 length: 16 residues. The germline V gene encodes CDR1 LGHNA and CDR2 YSLEER.

V gene TRBV9 combines with J gene TRBJ2-1; 10 nucleotides line up with TRBD1. The CDR3 runs to 14 residues. Germline lookup yields CDR1 SGDLS and CDR2 YYNGEE. The ends lost 3 bases at V and 6 bases at J; junction bases unmatched: 3. CDR3 region: CASSGWTGGNEQFF. CDR3 nucleotides: TGTGCCAGCAGCGGATGGACAGGGGGCAATGAGCAGTTCTTC.

The chain has TRBV4-3 and TRBJ2-5; TRBD2 might be the D (5 bases). The V gene lost 2 bases and the J gene lost 2 bases, with 15 bases spanning the gap. CDR1 LGHNA and CDR2 YSLEER come from the germline V gene. The CDR3 runs 16 residues. The CDR3 region has the DNA TGCGCCAGCAGCCAAACGGATGCCCGACTACAAGAGACCCAGTACTTC. This codes for CASSQTDARLQETQYF.

This clonotype was counted at least ten times. The CDR3 is CSLGQGGYEQYF. CDR3 in DNA: TGCAGTCTCGGACAGGGGGGATACGAGCAGTACTTC. The rearrangement links TRBV20-1 to TRBJ2-7; 10 nucleotides match TRBD1. The germline CDR1 and CDR2 sequences are DFQATT and SNEGSKA (reference sequence). Trimming cost V 8 bases and J 4 bases; bases outside gene matches: 5. The CDR3 extends over 12 amino acids.

This clonotype has only a few counts. The chain combines TRBV11-2 with TRBJ1-2; possibly TRBD1 for D (5 bases). Trimming removed 5 bases from V and 8 bases from J, with 21 bases in between. The CDR3 contains 15 residues. Germline V gene data show CDR1 as SGHAT and CDR2 as FQNNGV. Written as DNA, the CDR3 is TGTGCCAGCAGCGGGCGGGTGGAGGGGATTTTCGGCTACACCTTC. Protein sequence: CASSGRVEGIFGYTF.

This clonotype has a handful of counts. The rearrangement links TRBV4-1 to TRBJ2-1, with 7 bases identical to TRBD2. The CDR3 has 17 residues. Germline values: CDR1 MGHRA, CDR2 YSYEKL. Losses at the gene ends were 4 bases for V and 5 bases for J; bases not matched to a gene: 14. The chain's CDR3 is CASSRNPRDYRNNEQFF. The CDR3 nucleotides read TGCGCCAGCAGCCGGAACCCCAGGGACTATCGCAACAATGAGCAGTTCTTC.

This clonotype showed up just a few times. Here the CDR3 DNA reads TGTGCCAGCAGCTCAGCGGATTACGGGACCGCTTTCTACGAGCAGTACTTC. This encodes CASSSADYGTAFYEQYF. The chain combines TRBV7-2 with TRBJ2-7; D possibly uses TRBD1 or TRBD2 (5 bases each). The germline V gene encodes CDR1 SGHTA and CDR2 FQGNSA. This CDR3 contains 17 residues. Trimming cost V 4 bases and J 3 bases, with 22 bases left between them.

V gene TRBV25-1 combines with J gene TRBJ2-5, with TRBD1 matching 8 bases. V dropped 4 bases and J dropped 5; count of bases not matched to a gene: 3. The CDR3 loop spans 13 amino acids. Germline values: CDR1 MGHDK, CDR2 SYGVNS. The CDR3 DNA is TGTGCCAGCAGTGGGACAGGGCTGGAGACCCAGTACTTC. It encodes CASSGTGLETQYF. Full variable domain (missing parts from reference TRBV25-1 and TRBJ2-5): EADIYQTPRYLVIGTGKKITLECSQTMGHDKMYWYQQDPGMELHLIHYSYGVNSTEKGDLSSESTVSRIRTEHFPLTLESARPSHTSQYLCASSGTGLETQYFGPGTRLLVL.

This clonotype has a count of ten or more. The chain uses TRBV20-1 and TRBJ2-5; D is unclear. V lost 3 bases and J 1 base, leaving 3 bases between the germline ends. This CDR3 spans 11 amino acids. Germline V lookup: CDR1 DFQATT, CDR2 SNEGSKA (reference sequence). The CDR3, as DNA: TGCAGTGCTAGGCCCCAAGAGACCCAGTACTTC. The encoded protein is CSARPQETQYF.

This clonotype was seen a few times. This sequence joins TRBV20-1 and TRBJ2-1; TRBD1 or TRBD2 may be the D gene (6 bases each). This CDR3 has 17 amino acids. Germline CDR1 is DFQATT and CDR2 is SNEGSKA (reference sequence). Trimming shortened V by 0 bases and J by 7 bases, and 22 bases separated the two germline ends. Here the CDR3 reads CSARDRFAGQYRNEQFF. DNA of the CDR3: TGCAGTGCTAGAGATCGGTTTGCGGGACAATACCGAAATGAGCAGTTCTTC.

The chain employs TRBV28 and TRBJ2-1, with D possibly being TRBD1 or TRBD2 (6 bases each). In germline, CDR1 is MDHEN, CDR2 SYDVKM. The CDR3 runs 13 residues. Trimming removed 6 bases at V and 8 bases at J, with 14 bases between. The CDR3 here is CASRKQGGDEQFF. CDR3 in DNA: TGTGCCAGCAGAAAACAGGGAGGCGATGAGCAGTTCTTC.

V gene TRBV29-1 combines with J gene TRBJ2-3; unclear D gene. V was trimmed by 1 base and J by 0 bases, leaving 5 bases between them. Looked up from germline, CDR1 is SQVTM and CDR2 is ANQGSEA. The CDR3 has 13 residues. CDR3 residues: CSVEGASTDTQYF. The CDR3 bases are TGCAGCGTTGAAGGGGCAAGCACAGATACGCAGTATTTT.

V gene TRBV7-8 combines with J gene TRBJ1-1; D not resolved. V lost 7 bases, J lost 0 bases, and 12 bases lay in between. The CDR3 is made up of 14 amino acids. Germline-derived CDR1 and CDR2 are SGHVS and FQNEAQ. The CDR3: CASKSRNMNTEAFF. The CDR3 DNA sequence: TGTGCCAGCAAATCCAGGAACATGAACACTGAAGCTTTCTTT.